This T cell receptor beta chain was obtained from a study of cytotoxic CD8 clonotypes in ibrutinib-treated CLL. Study-level background: Within the patient group, under 12 were relapsed/refractory and fewer than 16 treatment-naive, and approximately 17 were IGHV unmutated. Responses: 24 partial, 2 complete; after median roughly 68 months, approximately 14 stayed remitted, approximately twelve progressed. When averaged across all of the samples, the counts came to 255,043 productive templates and tens of thousands of productive rearrangements. General observations from the study: On treatment, the uncommon public clonotypes contracted or remained stable.

Worth noting for this clone: Its target is unknown.

The table came from immunoSEQ multiplex PCR; TCRdb's copy has only in-frame clones and leaves some out. The table includes approximately 50,000 clones, 71% detected once. The specimen was PBMCs, collected after 12 months of ibrutinib treatment. This TCR was sampled from a human donor with chronic lymphocytic leukemia.

The CDR3 spells CASSLTSGQVYEQFF. In DNA, the CDR3 is TGTGCCAGCTCCTTAACTAGCGGGCAAGTCTATGAGCAGTTCTTC. The rearrangement uses TRBV27 and TRBJ2-1; 9 bases are a match to TRBD2. V lost 8 bases and J lost 8; bases outside the gene matches: 13. The CDR3 sequence is 15 residues long. Germline V gene sequence: CDR1 MNHEY, CDR2 SMNVEV (reference sequence).